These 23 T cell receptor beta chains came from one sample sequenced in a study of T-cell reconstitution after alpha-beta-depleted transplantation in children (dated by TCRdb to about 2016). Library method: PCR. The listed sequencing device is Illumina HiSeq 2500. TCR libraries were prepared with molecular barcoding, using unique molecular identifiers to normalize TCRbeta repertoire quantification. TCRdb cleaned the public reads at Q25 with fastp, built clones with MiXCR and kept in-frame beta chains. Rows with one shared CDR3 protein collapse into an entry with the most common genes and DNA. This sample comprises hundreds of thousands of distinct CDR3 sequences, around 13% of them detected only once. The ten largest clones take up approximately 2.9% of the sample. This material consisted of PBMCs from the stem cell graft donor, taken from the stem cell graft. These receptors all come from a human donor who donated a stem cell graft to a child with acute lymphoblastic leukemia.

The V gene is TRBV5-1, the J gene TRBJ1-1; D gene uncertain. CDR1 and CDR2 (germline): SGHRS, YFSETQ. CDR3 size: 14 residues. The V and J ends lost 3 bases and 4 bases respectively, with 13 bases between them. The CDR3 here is CASSSRLGRTEAFF. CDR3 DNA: TGCGCCAGCAGCTCAAGACTGGGTCGCACTGAAGCTTTCTTT.

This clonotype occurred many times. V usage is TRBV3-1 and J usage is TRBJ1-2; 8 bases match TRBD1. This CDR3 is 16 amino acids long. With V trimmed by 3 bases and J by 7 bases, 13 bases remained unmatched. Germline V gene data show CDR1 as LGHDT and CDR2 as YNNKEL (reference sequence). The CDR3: CASSHTARGRNSGYTF. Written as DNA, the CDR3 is TGTGCCAGCAGCCACACGGCCAGGGGGCGCAATAGTGGCTACACCTTC.

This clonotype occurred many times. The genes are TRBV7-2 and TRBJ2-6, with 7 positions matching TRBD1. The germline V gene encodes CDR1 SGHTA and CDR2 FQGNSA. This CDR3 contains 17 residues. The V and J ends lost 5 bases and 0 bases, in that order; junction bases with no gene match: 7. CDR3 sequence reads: CASSVTGSRSGANVLTF. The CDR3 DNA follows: TGTGCCAGCAGCGTGACAGGGAGCCGCTCTGGGGCCAACGTCCTGACTTTC.

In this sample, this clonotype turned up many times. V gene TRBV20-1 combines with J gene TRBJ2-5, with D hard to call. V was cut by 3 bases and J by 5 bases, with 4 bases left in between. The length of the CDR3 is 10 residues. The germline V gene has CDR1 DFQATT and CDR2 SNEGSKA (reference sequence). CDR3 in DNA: TGCAGTGCTAGCATGGAGACCCAGTACTTC. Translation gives CSASMETQYF.

The CDR3 loop is CASSPPSGYNEQFF. The DNA for the CDR3 is TGTGCCAGCAGCCCCCCTAGCGGCTACAATGAGCAGTTCTTC. V and J are TRBV27 and TRBJ2-1, with 7 bases matching TRBD2. CDR1 is MNHEY, CDR2 SMNVEV, per germline (reference sequence). V lost 6 bases and J lost 3; bases outside the gene matches: 5. The CDR3 runs to 14 residues.

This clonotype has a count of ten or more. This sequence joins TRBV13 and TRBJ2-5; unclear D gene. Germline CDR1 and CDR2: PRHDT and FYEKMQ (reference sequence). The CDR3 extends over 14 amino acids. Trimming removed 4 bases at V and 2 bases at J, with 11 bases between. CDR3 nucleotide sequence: TGTGCCAGCAGCTCGGCGAATTGGCAAGAGACCCAGTACTTC. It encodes CASSSANWQETQYF. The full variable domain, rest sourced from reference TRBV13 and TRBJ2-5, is AAGVIQSPRHLIKEKRETATLKCYPIPRHDTVYWYQQGPGQDPQFLISFYEKMQSDKGSIPDRFSAQQFSDYHSELNMSSLELGDSALYFCASSSANWQETQYFGPGTRLLVL.

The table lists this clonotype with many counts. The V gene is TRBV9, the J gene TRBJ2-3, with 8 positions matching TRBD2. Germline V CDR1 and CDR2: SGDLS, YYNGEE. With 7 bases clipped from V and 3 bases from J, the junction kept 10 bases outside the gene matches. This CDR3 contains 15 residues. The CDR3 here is CASGPAGVLTDTQYF. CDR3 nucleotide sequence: TGTGCCAGCGGGCCAGCGGGGGTGCTTACAGATACGCAGTATTTT. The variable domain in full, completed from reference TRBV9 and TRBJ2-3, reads DSGVTQTPKHLITATGQRVTLRCSPRSGDLSVYWYQQSLDQGLQFLIQYYNGEERAKGNILERFSAQQFPDLHSELNLSSLELGDSALYFCASGPAGVLTDTQYFGPGTRLTVL.

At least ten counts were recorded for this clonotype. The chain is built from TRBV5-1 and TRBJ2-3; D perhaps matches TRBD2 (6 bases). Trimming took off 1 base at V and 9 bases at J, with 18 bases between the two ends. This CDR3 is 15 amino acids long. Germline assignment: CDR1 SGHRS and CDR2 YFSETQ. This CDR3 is CASSLSGRGGETQYF. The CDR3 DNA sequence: TGCGCCAGCAGCTTGTCTGGGCGGGGAGGTGAGACGCAGTATTTT.

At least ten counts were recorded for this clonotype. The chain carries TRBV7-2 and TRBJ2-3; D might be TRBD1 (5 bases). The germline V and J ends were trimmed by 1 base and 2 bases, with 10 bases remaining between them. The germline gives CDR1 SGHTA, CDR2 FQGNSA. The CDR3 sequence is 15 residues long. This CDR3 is CASSLEGAFTDTQYF. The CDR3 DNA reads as TGTGCCAGCAGCTTAGAAGGGGCCTTCACAGATACGCAGTATTTT.

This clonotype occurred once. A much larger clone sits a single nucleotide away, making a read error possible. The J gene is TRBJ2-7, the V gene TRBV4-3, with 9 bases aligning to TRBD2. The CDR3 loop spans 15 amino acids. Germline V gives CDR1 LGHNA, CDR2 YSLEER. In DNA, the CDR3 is TGCGCCAGCAGCCAAGAACCGGGACTAGCCTACGGGCAGTACTTC. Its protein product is CASSQEPGLAYGQYF.

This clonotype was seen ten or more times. CDR3 coding DNA: TGTGCCAGCAGTATGGGACGGCTGAACACTGAAGCTTTCTTT. As protein: CASSMGRLNTEAFF. This chain uses TRBV12-3 or TRBV12-4 with TRBJ1-1; weak D call: TRBD1 (5 bases). The germline V and J ends were trimmed by 5 bases and 0 bases, with 10 bases remaining between them. The CDR3 spans 14 residues.

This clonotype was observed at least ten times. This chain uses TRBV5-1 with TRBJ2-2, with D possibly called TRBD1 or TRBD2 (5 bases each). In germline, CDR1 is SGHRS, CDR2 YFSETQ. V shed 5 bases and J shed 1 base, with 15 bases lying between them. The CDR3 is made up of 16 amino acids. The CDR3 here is CASSPTGTENTGELFF. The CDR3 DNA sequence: TGCGCCAGCAGTCCGACCGGGACCGAGAACACCGGGGAGCTGTTTTTT.

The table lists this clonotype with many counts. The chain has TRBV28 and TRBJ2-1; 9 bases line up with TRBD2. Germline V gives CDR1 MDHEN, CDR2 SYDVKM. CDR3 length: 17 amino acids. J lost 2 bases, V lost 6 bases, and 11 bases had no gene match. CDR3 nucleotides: TGTGCCAGCAGGCCGCCCGGCGGGGGGGCCCCCTACAATGAGCAGTTCTTC. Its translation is CASRPPGGGAPYNEQFF.

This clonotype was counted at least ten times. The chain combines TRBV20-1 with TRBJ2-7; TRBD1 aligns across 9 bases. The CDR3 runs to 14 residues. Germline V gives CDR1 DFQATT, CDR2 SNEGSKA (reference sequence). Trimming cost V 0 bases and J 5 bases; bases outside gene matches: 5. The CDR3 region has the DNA TGCAGTGCTAGAGATAACAGGGGGCTCAACGAGCAGTACTTC. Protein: CSARDNRGLNEQYF.

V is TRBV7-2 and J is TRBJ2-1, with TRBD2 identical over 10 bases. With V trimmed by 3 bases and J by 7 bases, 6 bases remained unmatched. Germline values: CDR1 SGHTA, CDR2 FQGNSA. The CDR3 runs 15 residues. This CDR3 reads CASSFAGTSVNEQFF. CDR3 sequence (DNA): TGTGCCAGCAGCTTCGCCGGGACTAGCGTGAATGAGCAGTTCTTC.

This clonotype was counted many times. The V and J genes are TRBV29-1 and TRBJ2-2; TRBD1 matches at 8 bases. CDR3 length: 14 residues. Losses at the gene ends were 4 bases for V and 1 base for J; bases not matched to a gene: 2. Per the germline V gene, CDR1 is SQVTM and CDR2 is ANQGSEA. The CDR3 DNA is TGCAGCGTTGGAGGGACAGGGAACACCGGGGAGCTGTTTTTT. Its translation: CSVGGTGNTGELFF.

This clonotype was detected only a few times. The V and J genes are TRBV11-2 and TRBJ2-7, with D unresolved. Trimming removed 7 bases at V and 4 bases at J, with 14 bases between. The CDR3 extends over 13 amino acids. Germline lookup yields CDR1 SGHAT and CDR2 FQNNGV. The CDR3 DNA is TGTGCCAGCACCCCCTTGAGAGTATACGAGCAGTACTTC. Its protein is CASTPLRVYEQYF.

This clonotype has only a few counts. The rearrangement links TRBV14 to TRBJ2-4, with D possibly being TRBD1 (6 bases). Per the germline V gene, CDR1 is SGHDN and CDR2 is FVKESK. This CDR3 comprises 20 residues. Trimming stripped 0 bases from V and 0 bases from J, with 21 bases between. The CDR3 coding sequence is TGTGCCAGCAGCCAAGAAACCTTGGACAGTTTCTTTCTAGCCAAAAACATTCAGTACTTC. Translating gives CASSQETLDSFFLAKNIQYF.

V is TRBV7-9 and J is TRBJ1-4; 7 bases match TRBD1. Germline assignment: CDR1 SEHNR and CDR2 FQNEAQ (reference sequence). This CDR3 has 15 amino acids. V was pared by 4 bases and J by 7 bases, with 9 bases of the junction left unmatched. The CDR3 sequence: CASSSPGGFSEKLFF. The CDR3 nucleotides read TGTGCCAGCAGCTCACCAGGGGGGTTTAGTGAAAAACTGTTTTTT.

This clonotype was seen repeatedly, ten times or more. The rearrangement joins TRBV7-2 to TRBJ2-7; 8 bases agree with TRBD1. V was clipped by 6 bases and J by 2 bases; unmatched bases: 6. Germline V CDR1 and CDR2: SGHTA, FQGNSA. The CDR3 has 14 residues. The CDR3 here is CASRVTGAAYEQYF. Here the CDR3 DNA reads TGTGCCAGCAGGGTGACAGGGGCCGCCTACGAGCAGTACTTC.

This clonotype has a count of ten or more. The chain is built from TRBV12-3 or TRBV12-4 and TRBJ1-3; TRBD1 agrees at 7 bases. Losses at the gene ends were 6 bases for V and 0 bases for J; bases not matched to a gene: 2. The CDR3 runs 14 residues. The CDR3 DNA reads TGTGCCAGCAGGGACAGGAGCTCTGGAAACACCATATATTTT. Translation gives CASRDRSSGNTIYF.

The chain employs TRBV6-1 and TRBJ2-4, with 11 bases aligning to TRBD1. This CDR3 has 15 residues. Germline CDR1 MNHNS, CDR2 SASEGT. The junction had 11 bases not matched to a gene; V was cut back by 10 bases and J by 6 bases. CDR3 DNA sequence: TGTGCCACCAAATCCGGACAGGGGGCTATAAACATTCAGTACTTC. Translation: CATKSGQGAINIQYF.

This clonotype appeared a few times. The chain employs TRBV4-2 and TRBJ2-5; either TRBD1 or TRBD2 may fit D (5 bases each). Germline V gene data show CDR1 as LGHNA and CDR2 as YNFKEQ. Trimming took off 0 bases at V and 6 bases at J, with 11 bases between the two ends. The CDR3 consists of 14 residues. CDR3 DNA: TGTGCCAGCAGCCAAGATGGGGGAGAAAAGACCCAGTACTTC. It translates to CASSQDGGEKTQYF.